Presented here are 23 T cell receptor delta chains from one specimen sequenced in a study of delta chains in infants with herpesvirus infections. Gamma-chain- and delta-chain-specific primers converted PBMC RNA into TCR cDNA. TCRdb reanalyzed the RT-PCR reads using CATT. The data show about 850 delta-chain clones, about 21% seen once. Here the sequenced sample was peripheral blood, taken at time point 2 of longitudinal follow-up. Receptors were obtained from a human donor who was a Ugandan infant, either HIV-exposed or HIV-unexposed (not recorded which).

Within the sample, this clone is large. The rearrangement joins TRDV2 to TRDJ3, with 13 bases fitting TRDD3. The junction had 11 bases not matched to a gene; V was cut back by 2 bases and J by 5 bases. CDR1 and CDR2 from the germline V gene are GEAIGNYY and EKD. This CDR3 region has 20 residues. CDR3 DNA sequence: TGTGCCTGTGACATCGTACTGGGGGATACGCGTAGGAGGGACACCCGACAGATGTTTTTC. Protein: CACDIVLGDTRRRDTRQMFF.

In its sample, this clone ranks as large. The rearrangement joins TRDV1 to TRDJ1, with 9 bases lining up with TRDD3. Trimming cost V 1 base and J 10 bases; bases outside gene matches: 13. This CDR3 spans 16 amino acids. From germline, CDR1 is TSWWSYY and CDR2 QGS. The CDR3 loop is CALGEPTGDTWVVLIF. CDR3 DNA: TGTGCTCTTGGGGAACCTACGGGGGATACCTGGGTAGTACTCATCTTT.

Sample share makes this clone large. Other DNA sequences in the sample encode the same CDR3. The rearrangement links TRDV2 to TRDJ2, with 7 bases identical to TRDD3. Germline CDR1 reads GEAIGNYY; CDR2 reads EKD. The ends lost 1 base at V and 4 bases at J; junction bases unmatched: 2. The CDR3 loop spans 14 amino acids. Here the CDR3 reads CACDTMGETAQLFF. The CDR3 DNA reads TGTGCCTGTGACACGATGGGGGAGACAGCACAACTCTTCTTT.

Relative to its sample, this clone is large (0.1 to 1%). V usage is TRDV1 and J usage is TRDJ1; 9 bases line up with TRDD3. The CDR3 is made up of 20 amino acids. CDR1 and CDR2 (germline): TSWWSYY, QGS. V lost 5 bases and J lost 0; bases outside the gene matches: 19. The CDR3 DNA reads TGTGCTCTTGGGCCCTCCCGGCGGGGGGATACTAGAGGGTACACCGATAAACTCATCTTT. Amino acid sequence: CALGPSRRGDTRGYTDKLIF.

This clone is termed large (0.1 to 1%). The genes are TRDV2 and TRDJ3; 8 bases agree with TRDD3. V shed 0 bases, J shed 0 bases, and the junction held 3 bases outside the gene matches. The CDR3 is 18 amino acids. Per germline, CDR1 GEAIGNYY and CDR2 EKD. The CDR3 protein is CACDTGWGSSWDTRQMFF. The CDR3 DNA reads TGTGCCTGTGACACCGGCTGGGGGAGCTCCTGGGACACCCGACAGATGTTTTTC.

This clone showed up just a few times. The chain uses TRDV2 and TRDJ1; D remains unclear. Germline V gene lookup returns CDR1 GEAIGNYY and CDR2 EKD. The CDR3 is made up of 10 amino acids. V was cut by 0 bases and J by 5 bases, with 0 bases left in between. The CDR3 DNA sequence: TGTGCCTGTGACACCGATAAACTCATCTTT. This codes for CACDTDKLIF.

The rearrangement uses TRDV2 and TRDJ3; unclear D gene. The CDR3 runs 19 residues. Trimming took off 0 bases at V and 0 bases at J, with 14 bases between the two ends. CDR1 is GEAIGNYY and CDR2 is EKD in the germline V gene. The CDR3 nucleotides are TGTGCCTGTGACACCGGCAACTTCAAGAGCTCCTGGGACACCCGACAGATGTTTTTC. It translates to CACDTGNFKSSWDTRQMFF.

By sample fraction, this clone is large. The J gene is TRDJ1, the V gene TRDV1; no clear D. Germline-derived CDR1 and CDR2 are TSWWSYY and QGS. The CDR3 totals 16 residues. V was pared by 2 bases and J by 0 bases, with 13 bases between. In DNA form, the CDR3 reads TGTGCTCTTGGGGAAGTCCAGCACCTGTACACCGATAAACTCATCTTT. This codes for CALGEVQHLYTDKLIF.

This chain links TRDV2 with TRDJ3; 8 bases align to TRDD3. Germline CDR1 and CDR2: GEAIGNYY and EKD. V lost 2 bases to trimming and J lost 0 bases; unmatched junction nucleotides: 11. This CDR3 has 20 residues. The DNA for the CDR3 is TGTGCCTGTGACAGAGCTGACTGGGGGCCCAGCTCCTGGGACACCCGACAGATGTTTTTC. Translated: CACDRADWGPSSWDTRQMFF.

This clone counts as large. The chain uses TRDV2 and TRDJ2, with 10 bases aligning to TRDD3. In germline, CDR1 is GEAIGNYY, CDR2 EKD. V shed 0 bases and J 5 bases; nucleotides not matched to a gene: 2. This CDR3 spans 15 amino acids. The CDR3 region is CACDTMGDTTAQLFF. In DNA, the CDR3 is TGTGCCTGTGACACCATGGGGGATACAACAGCACAACTCTTCTTT.

A note on this clone: Just one base apart from a much larger clone, this may be a read error. Written as DNA, the CDR3 is TGTGCTCTTGGGGAATTCCTTACCTTTACTGGGGGATACGCTAATCCATACACCGATAAACTCATCTTT. It encodes CALGEFLTFTGGYANPYTDKLIF. V and J are TRDV1 and TRDJ1; 13 positions agree with TRDD3. The CDR3 contains 23 residues. Germline CDR1 and CDR2: TSWWSYY and QGS. Trimming took 2 bases from V and 0 from J; bases not matched to a gene: 21.

This clone is hyperexpanded within its sample. Other nucleotide sequences from this sample produce the same CDR3. J is TRDJ3 and V is TRDV2, with 11 bases matching TRDD3. This CDR3 contains 18 residues. In germline, CDR1 is GEAIGNYY, CDR2 EKD. The junction had 2 bases not matched to a gene; V was cut back by 0 bases and J by 2 bases. The CDR3 nucleotides are TGTGCCTGTGACACCGTACTGGGGGATACCTGGGACACCCGACAGATGTTTTTC. It translates to CACDTVLGDTWDTRQMFF.

To note about this clone: A much larger clonotype is one base distant, so this may be a read error. Other DNA variants within this sample encode the same CDR3. This chain connects TRDV2 to TRDJ3; TRDD3 matches 11 bases. V was clipped by 3 bases and J by 2 bases; unmatched bases: 8. The CDR3 runs to 19 residues. The germline CDR1 and CDR2 sequences are GEAIGNYY and EKD. The CDR3 sequence: CACDATGGYAAWDTRQMFF. The CDR3 nucleotides read TGTGCCTGTGACGCCACTGGGGGATATGCCGCCTGGGACACCCGACAGATGTTTTTC.

This clone is medium-sized (0.01 to 0.1%) within its sample. The CDR3 protein is CACDLLTGGYALTAQLFF. The CDR3, as DNA: TGTGCCTGTGACCTATTAACTGGGGGATACGCTTTGACAGCACAACTCTTCTTT. V and J are TRDV2 and TRDJ2, with TRDD3 matching 13 bases. CDR3 length: 18 residues. Germline loops: CDR1 GEAIGNYY, CDR2 EKD. J lost 0 bases, V lost 3 bases, and 6 bases had no gene match.

This clone is large by share. The rearrangement uses TRDV3 and TRDJ1, with a weak D call TRDD2 (9 bases). Trimming took off 5 bases at V and 0 bases at J, with 25 bases between the two ends. This CDR3 comprises 17 residues. Germline CDR1 and CDR2: TVYSNPD and GDNSRS (reference sequence). CDR3 sequence: CARPSYGWGTNTDKLIF. The DNA for the CDR3 is TGTGCCCGGCCTTCCTACGGCTGGGGGACAAACACCGATAAACTCATCTTT.

This clone was counted a few times. A far larger clone is just one base off, so this is likely a read error. Other DNA sequences within the sample encode an identical CDR3. The chain combines TRDV1 with TRDJ1; 8 positions match TRDD2. The V and J ends lost 2 bases and 11 bases, in that order; junction bases with no gene match: 37. The CDR3 extends over 23 amino acids. The germline V gene encodes CDR1 TSWWSYY and CDR2 QGS. CDR3 protein: CALGEAGLPIPWGYRRPGSKLIF. CDR3 bases: TGTGCTCTTGGGGAAGCCGGCCTTCCTATACCCTGGGGTTACAGAAGACCCGGGTCTAAGCTCATCTTT.

For this clone: This sequence may be a read error, since a much larger clone differs from it by one base. This chain uses TRDV1 with TRDJ1, with a possible D match to TRDD3 (5 bases). Germline V gene data show CDR1 as TSWWSYY and CDR2 as QGS. The CDR3 is 16 residues long. Trimming removed 3 bases at V and 4 bases at J, with 18 bases between. The CDR3 protein is CALGERARGVSDKLIF. As DNA, the CDR3 is TGTGCTCTTGGGGAGCGGGCACGGGGGGTCAGCGATAAACTCATCTTT.

This clone is categorized as large. The genes are TRDV1 and TRDJ1; 13 positions agree with TRDD3. The CDR3 covers 20 residues. CDR1 TSWWSYY and CDR2 QGS come from the germline V gene. J lost 2 bases, V lost 1 base, and 13 bases had no gene match. In nucleotides, the CDR3 is TGTGCTCTTGGGGAACAGGCGTACTGGGGGATACGGGGGCCTACCGATAAACTCATCTTT. Translating gives CALGEQAYWGIRGPTDKLIF.

This clone was seen a handful of times. It differs at one base from a far larger clone, so likely a read error. The J gene is TRDJ3, the V gene TRDV2; 11 positions match TRDD3. With V trimmed by 5 bases and J by 4 bases, 9 bases remained unmatched. Germline assignment: CDR1 GEAIGNYY and CDR2 EKD. The CDR3 runs 18 residues. The CDR3 is CACVKILGDNWDTRQMFF. CDR3 in DNA: TGTGCCTGTGTCAAAATACTGGGGGATAATTGGGACACCCGACAGATGTTTTTC.

About this clone itself: A far larger clone is a single base away, which makes a read error likely. The chain recombines TRDV1 with TRDJ1; D is ambiguous. V was shortened by 7 bases and J by 9 bases, with 36 bases between the two germline ends. Germline values: CDR1 TSWWSYY, CDR2 QGS. CDR3 length: 19 amino acids. Written as DNA, the CDR3 is TGTGCTCTTGTGTTGGGTCGTCCTCCCCATCCGGTATCCGAGTCGGAACTCATCTTT. Encoded protein: CALVLGRPPHPVSESELIF.

About this clone: This sequence is one base from a far larger clone and is likely a read error. This sample includes further DNA sequences coding for the same CDR3. This chain connects TRDV1 to TRDJ1; no clear D. Between the trimmed V and J ends, which lost 1 base and 8 bases, there was a span of 8 bases. Germline loops: CDR1 TSWWSYY, CDR2 QGS. The CDR3 length is 12 residues. The CDR3: CALGEPSRKLIF. DNA for the CDR3: TGTGCTCTTGGGGAACCGTCCCGAAAACTCATCTTT.

This clone ranks as medium-sized. The chain carries TRDV1 and TRDJ1, with TRDD3 matching 11 bases. The CDR3 length is 21 residues. Germline V gives CDR1 TSWWSYY, CDR2 QGS. V lost 4 bases and J lost 0; bases outside the gene matches: 19. The CDR3 DNA sequence: TGTGCTCTTGGGGGCCCCTATCTCCGAGTTGGGGGATACGGGTACACCGATAAACTCATCTTT. Its protein is CALGGPYLRVGGYGYTDKLIF.

With regard to this clone: This probably arose from a read error, given a far larger clone one base away. This rearrangement joins TRDV2 to TRDJ2; 13 bases line up with TRDD3. CDR1 and CDR2 from the germline V gene are GEAIGNYY and EKD. There are 19 residues in the CDR3. J lost 3 bases, V lost 0 bases, and 9 bases had no gene match. In DNA form, the CDR3 reads TGTGCCTGTGACACCCTCGGTACTGGGGGATACGGTATGACAGCACAACTCTTCTTT. This sequence encodes CACDTLGTGGYGMTAQLFF.